The sequence of this T cell receptor (beta chain) was determined in a study of shared T cell receptors in the human thymus. The CDR3 is made up of 16 amino acids. Germline CDR1 is MDHEN and CDR2 is SYDVKM. The V and J ends lost 2 bases and 8 bases, in that order; junction bases with no gene match: 14. Sequencing was performed with immunoSEQ multiplex PCR; in TCRdb, only in-frame clones are kept and a portion is missing. This sample carries hundreds of thousands of clones, approximately 87% of them seen once, and the ten largest clones take just under 0.0095%. A further study also used this sample, focusing on human thymus T cells. That work states: Corrective heart surgery yielded the resections from which the thymus tissue came. Among thymic and blood repertoires, usage of V and J genes appeared biased.

The receptor was derived from a boy under two years old with a congenital heart defect. V gene TRBV28 combines with J gene TRBJ1-2, with 7 positions matching TRBD1. Specimen: thymocytes. CDR3 sequence (DNA): TGTGCCAGCAGTTTAGAGGGGATTGAGGGGGCGAAAGGCTACACCTTC. Residues: CASSLEGIEGAKGYTF.